This entry features one T cell receptor (beta chain) sequence. Its target is not known. Primers targeted 54 TRBV and 13 TRBJ segments. The assay was immunoSEQ multiplex PCR, and TCRdb's table has in-frame clones only and misses some. The sample has 75,000 to 90,000 clones, 86% seen once. The CDR3 consists of 15 residues. CDR1 LNHDA and CDR2 SQIVND come from the germline V gene (reference sequence). V gave up 6 bases and J gave up 4 bases, with 15 bases separating them. The sample comes from a study of T cell repertoires and HLA-DP antigens. About the study: Transduced HeLa cells presented HLA-DP to CD4+ T cells.

Input material: CD4+ T cells from PBMCs. The gene calls are TRBV19 and TRBJ2-2, with D possibly matching TRBD1 (6 bases). This clonotype was obtained from a man in his fifties or sixties in good health and CMV-seronegative. The CDR3 spells CASRLRGGSTGELFF. CDR3 bases: TGTGCCAGTAGGCTCAGGGGCGGGTCCACCGGGGAGCTGTTTTTT.